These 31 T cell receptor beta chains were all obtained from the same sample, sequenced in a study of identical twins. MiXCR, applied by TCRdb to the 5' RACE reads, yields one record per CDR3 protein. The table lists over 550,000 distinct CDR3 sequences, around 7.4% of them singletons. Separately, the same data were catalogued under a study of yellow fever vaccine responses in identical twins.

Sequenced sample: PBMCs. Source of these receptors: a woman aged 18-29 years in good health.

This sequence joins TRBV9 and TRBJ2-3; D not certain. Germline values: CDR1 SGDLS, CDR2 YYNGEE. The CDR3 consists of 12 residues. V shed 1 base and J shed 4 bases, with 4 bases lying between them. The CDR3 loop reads CASSVYSDTQYF. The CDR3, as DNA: TGTGCCAGCAGCGTATATTCAGATACGCAGTATTTT.

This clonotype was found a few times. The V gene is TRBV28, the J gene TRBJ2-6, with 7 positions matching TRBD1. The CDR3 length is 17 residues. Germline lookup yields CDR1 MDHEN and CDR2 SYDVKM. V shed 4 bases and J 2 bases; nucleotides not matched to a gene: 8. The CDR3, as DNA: TGTGCCAGCAGTTCCACAGGGGATTTTGCTGGGGCCAACGTCCTGACTTTC. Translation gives CASSSTGDFAGANVLTF.

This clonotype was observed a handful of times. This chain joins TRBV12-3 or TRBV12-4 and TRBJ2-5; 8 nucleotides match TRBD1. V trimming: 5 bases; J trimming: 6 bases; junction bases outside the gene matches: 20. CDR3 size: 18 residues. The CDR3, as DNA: TGTGCCAGCAGTCCACCCAAAACAAGGACAGGGTACTTGCAGACCCAGTACTTC. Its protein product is CASSPPKTRTGYLQTQYF.

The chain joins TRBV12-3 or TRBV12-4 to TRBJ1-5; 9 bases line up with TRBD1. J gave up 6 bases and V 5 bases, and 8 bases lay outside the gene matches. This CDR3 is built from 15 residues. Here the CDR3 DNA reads TGTGCCAGCAGTATACAGGGGGCGAGTAGTCAGCCCCAGCATTTT. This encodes CASSIQGASSQPQHF.

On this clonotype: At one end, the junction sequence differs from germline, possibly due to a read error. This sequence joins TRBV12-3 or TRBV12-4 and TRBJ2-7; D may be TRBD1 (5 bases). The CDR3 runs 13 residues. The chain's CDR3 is CATSLSRAYEQYF. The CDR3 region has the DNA TGTGCCACCAGTCTGTCCAGGGCCTACGAGCAGTACTTC.

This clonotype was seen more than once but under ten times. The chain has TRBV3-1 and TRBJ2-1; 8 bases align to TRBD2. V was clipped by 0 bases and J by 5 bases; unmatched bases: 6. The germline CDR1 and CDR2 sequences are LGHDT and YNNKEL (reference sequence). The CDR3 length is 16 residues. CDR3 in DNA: TGTGCCAGCAGCCAAGATCTGGCGGGAGGACACAATGAGCAGTTCTTC. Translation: CASSQDLAGGHNEQFF.

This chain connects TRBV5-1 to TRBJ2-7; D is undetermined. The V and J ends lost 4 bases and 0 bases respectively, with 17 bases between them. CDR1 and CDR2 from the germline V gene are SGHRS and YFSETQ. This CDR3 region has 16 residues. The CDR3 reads CASSPDLSRSSYEQYF. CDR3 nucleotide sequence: TGCGCCAGCAGCCCCGATTTGTCCCGCAGCTCCTACGAGCAGTACTTC. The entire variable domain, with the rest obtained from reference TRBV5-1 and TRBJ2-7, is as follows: KAGVTQTPRYLIKTRGQQVTLSCSPISGHRSVSWYQQTPGQGLQFLFEYFSETQRNKGNFPGRFSGRQFSNSRSEMNVSTLELGDSALYLCASSPDLSRSSYEQYFGPGTRLTVT.

The CDR3 DNA is TGTGCCAGCAGCTTAGAGCCTACCTACGAGCAGTACTTC. Translation gives CASSLEPTYEQYF. V is TRBV7-6 and J is TRBJ2-7; D is ambiguous. CDR3 length: 13 residues. The germline CDR1 and CDR2 sequences are SGHVS and FNYEAQ. Trimming pared 1 base from V and 2 bases from J, leaving 6 bases between.

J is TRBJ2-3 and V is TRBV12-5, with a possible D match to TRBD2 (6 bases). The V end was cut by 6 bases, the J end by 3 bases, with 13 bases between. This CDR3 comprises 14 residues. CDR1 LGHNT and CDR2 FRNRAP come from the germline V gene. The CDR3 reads CASGLGRGTDTQYF. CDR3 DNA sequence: TGTGCTAGTGGCCTGGGCCGGGGGACAGATACGCAGTATTTT.

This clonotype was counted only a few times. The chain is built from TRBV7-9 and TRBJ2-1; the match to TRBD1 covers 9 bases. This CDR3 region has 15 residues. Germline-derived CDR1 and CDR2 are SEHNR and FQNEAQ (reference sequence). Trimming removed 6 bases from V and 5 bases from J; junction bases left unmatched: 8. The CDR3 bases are TGTGCCAGCAGTATCGGACAGGGGCCCCACAATGAGCAGTTCTTC. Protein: CASSIGQGPHNEQFF.

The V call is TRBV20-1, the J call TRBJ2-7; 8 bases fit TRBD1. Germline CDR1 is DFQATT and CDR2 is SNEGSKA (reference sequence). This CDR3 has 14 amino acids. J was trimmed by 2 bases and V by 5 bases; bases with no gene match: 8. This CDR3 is CSALDREDPYEQYV. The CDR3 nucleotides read TGCAGTGCTTTGGACAGGGAGGACCCCTACGAGCAGTACGTC.

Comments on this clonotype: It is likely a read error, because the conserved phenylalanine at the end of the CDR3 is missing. CDR3: CASSEALAGKETQYL. CDR3 DNA: TGCGCCAGCAGTGAAGCACTAGCGGGAAAAGAGACCCAGTACCTC. This chain links TRBV10-1 with TRBJ2-5; the match to TRBD2 covers 10 bases. CDR1 WNHNN and CDR2 SYGVQD come from the germline V gene (reference sequence). This CDR3 has 15 residues. The junction had 4 bases not matched to a gene; V was cut back by 3 bases and J by 3 bases.

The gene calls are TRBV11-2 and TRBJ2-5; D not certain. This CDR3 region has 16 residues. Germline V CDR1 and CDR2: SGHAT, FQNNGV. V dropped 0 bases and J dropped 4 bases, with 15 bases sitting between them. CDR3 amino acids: CASSLEPALNVETQYF. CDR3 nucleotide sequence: TGTGCCAGCAGCTTAGAGCCAGCCCTGAACGTAGAGACCCAGTACTTC.

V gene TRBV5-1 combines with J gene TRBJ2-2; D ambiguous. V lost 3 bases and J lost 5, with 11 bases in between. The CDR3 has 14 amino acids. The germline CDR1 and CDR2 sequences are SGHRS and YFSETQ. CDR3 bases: TGCGCCAGCAGCTCCCAGTCTGGGACCGGGGAGCTGTTTTTT. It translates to CASSSQSGTGELFF. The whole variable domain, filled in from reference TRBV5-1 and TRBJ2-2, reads KAGVTQTPRYLIKTRGQQVTLSCSPISGHRSVSWYQQTPGQGLQFLFEYFSETQRNKGNFPGRFSGRQFSNSRSEMNVSTLELGDSALYLCASSSQSGTGELFFGEGSRLTVL.

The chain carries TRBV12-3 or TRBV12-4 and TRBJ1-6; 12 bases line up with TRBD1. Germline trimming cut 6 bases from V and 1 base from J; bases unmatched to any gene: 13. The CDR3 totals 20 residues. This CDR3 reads CASSIARDRGLGSYNSPLHF. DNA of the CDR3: TGTGCCAGCAGCATTGCCCGGGACAGGGGGCTTGGGTCCTATAATTCACCCCTCCACTTT.

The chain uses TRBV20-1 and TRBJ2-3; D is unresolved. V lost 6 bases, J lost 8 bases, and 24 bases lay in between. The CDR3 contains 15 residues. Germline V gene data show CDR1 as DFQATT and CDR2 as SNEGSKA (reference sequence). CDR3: CSARTDRIAGGTQYF. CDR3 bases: TGCAGTGCCCGGACGGACCGGATTGCTGGCGGTACGCAGTATTTT.

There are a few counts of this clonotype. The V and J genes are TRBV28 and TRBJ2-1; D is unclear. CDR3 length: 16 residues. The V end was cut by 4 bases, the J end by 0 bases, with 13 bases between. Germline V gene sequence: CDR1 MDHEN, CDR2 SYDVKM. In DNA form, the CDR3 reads TGTGCCAGCAGTTCTCTAACCCTGAGCTCCTACAATGAGCAGTTCTTC. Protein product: CASSSLTLSSYNEQFF.

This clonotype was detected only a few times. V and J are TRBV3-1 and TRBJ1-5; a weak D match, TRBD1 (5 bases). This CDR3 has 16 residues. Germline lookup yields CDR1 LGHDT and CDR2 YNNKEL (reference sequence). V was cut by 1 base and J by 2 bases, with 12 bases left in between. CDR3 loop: CASSQGGGSGNQPQHF. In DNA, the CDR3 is TGTGCCAGCAGCCAAGGGGGCGGTTCGGGCAATCAGCCCCAGCATTTT.

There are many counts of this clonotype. The CDR3 spells CASSSSGGRYNEQFF. CDR3 nucleotide sequence: TGTGCCAGCAGTTCATCCGGGGGCAGGTACAATGAGCAGTTCTTC. The rearrangement joins TRBV28 to TRBJ2-1; the D gene could be TRBD1 or TRBD2 (6 bases each). CDR1 and CDR2 (germline): MDHEN, SYDVKM. V dropped 4 bases and J dropped 4 bases, with 14 bases sitting between them. This CDR3 spans 15 amino acids.

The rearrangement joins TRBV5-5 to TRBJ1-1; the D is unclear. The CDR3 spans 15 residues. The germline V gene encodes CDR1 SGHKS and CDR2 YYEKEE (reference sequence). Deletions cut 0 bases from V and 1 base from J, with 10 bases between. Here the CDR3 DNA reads TGTGCCAGCAGCTTGGGAGTCCGGGGGAACACTGAAGCTTTCTTT. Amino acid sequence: CASSLGVRGNTEAFF.

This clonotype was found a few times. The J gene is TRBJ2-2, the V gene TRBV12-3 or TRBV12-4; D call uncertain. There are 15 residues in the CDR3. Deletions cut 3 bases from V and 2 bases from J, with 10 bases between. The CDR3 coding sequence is TGTGCCAGCAGTTTGATTCCACCAAACACCGGGGAGCTGTTTTTT. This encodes CASSLIPPNTGELFF.

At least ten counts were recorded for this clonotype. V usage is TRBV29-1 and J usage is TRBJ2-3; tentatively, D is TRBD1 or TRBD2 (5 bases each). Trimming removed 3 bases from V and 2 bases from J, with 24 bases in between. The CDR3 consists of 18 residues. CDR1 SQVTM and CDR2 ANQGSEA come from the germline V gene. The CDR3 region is CSVDRGRWNLGDTDTQYF. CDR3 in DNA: TGCAGCGTTGATCGGGGCAGGTGGAATTTGGGGGACACAGATACGCAGTATTTT.

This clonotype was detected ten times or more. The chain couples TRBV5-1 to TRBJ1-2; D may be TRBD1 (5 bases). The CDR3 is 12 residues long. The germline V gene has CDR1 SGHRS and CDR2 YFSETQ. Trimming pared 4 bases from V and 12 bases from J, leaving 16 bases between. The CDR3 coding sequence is TGCGCCAGCAGCACAAACAGGATTCATAACACCTTC. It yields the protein CASSTNRIHNTF.

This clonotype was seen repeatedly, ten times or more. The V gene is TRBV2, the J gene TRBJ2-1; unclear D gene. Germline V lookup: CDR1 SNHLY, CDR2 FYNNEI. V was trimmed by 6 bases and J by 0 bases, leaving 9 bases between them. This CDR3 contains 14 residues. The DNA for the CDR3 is TGTGCCAGCAGGGACCACTTCTCCTACAATGAGCAGTTCTTC. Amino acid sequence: CASRDHFSYNEQFF.

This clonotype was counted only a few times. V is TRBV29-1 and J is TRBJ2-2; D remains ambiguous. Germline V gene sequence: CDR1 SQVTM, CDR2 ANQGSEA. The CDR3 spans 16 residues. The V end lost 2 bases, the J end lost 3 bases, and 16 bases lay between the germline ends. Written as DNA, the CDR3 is TGCAGCGTTGAAATTAGGAGCTCGTTGCACACCGGGGAGCTGTTTTTT. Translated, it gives CSVEIRSSLHTGELFF.

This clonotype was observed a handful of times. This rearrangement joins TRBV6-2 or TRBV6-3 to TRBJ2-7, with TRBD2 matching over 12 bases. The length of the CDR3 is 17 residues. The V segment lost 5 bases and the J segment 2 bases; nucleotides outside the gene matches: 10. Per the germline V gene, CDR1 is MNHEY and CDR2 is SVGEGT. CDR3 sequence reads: CASSLSTSGSHTYEQYF. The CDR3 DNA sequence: TGTGCCAGCAGTCTGTCGACTAGCGGGAGTCATACCTACGAGCAGTACTTC.

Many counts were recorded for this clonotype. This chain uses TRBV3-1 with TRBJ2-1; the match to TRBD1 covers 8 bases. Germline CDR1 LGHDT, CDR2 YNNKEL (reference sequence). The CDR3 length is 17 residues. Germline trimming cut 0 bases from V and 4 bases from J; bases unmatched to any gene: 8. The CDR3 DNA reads TGTGCCAGCAGCCAAGATCGGGGCAGGGGGCTTTACAATGAGCAGTTCTTC. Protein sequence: CASSQDRGRGLYNEQFF.

CDR3 sequence reads: CAICPLGQELAGANVLTF. CDR3 bases: TGTGCCATCTGTCCGTTGGGACAGGAGCTTGCTGGGGCCAACGTCCTGACTTTC. The V and J genes are TRBV10-3 and TRBJ2-6; 8 bases match TRBD1. Germline CDR1 reads ENHRY; CDR2 reads SYGVKD. This CDR3 is 18 amino acids long. V shed 8 bases and J 2 bases; nucleotides not matched to a gene: 14.

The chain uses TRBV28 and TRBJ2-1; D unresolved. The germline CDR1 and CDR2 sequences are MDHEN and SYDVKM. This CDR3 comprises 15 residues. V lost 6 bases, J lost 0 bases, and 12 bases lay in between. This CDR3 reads CASRGLGTSYNEQFF. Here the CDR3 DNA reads TGTGCCAGCAGGGGCTTGGGTACCTCCTACAATGAGCAGTTCTTC. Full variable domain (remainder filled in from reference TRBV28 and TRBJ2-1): DVKVTQSSRYLVKRTGEKVFLECVQDMDHENMFWYRQDPGLGLRLIYFSYDVKMKEKGDIPEGYSVSREKKERFSLILESASTNQTSMYLCASRGLGTSYNEQFFGPGTRLTVL.

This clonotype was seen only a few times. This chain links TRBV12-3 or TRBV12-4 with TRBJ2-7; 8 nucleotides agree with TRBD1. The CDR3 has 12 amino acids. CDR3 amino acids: CASGQGYYEQYF. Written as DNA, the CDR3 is TGTGCGAGCGGACAGGGATACTACGAGCAGTACTTC.

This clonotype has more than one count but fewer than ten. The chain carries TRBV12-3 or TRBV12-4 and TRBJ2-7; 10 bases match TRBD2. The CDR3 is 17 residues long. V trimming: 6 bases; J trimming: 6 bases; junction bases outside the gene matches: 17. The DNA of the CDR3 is TGTGCCAGCAGCGGTTTGGGGCTAGCGGGAGCGTACGGCGAGCAGTACTTC. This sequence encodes CASSGLGLAGAYGEQYF.